This TCR beta chain was profiled in a study of human T cells and chemical hapten exposure. Turning to this clonotype: What it binds is not known.

As handled by the study authors: Between roughly 20,000 and 700,000 TCRs appeared in each sample, and the median stood at about 100,000. One entry per CDR3 protein results from TCRdb running MiXCR on the RACE reads. The V and J calls and clone size come from TCRdb's table, not from the authors' own analysis. The profile shows fewer than 350,000 distinct CDR3 sequences, approximately 7.5% of them singletons. V shed 0 bases and J shed 3 bases, with 14 bases lying between them. The length of the CDR3 is 16 residues. Germline loops: CDR1 MNHEY, CDR2 SVGAGI. Regarding the study as a whole: Positive correlation was observed between PT1 expanded TCR counts and patch test score. The formation of large CDR3 similarity clusters by expanded TCRs significantly exceeded that of controls.

Time point noted: pre-sensitization, week 0. The treatment was: therapeutic diphenylcyclopropenone sensitization with weekly scalp DPC. Those who donated were patients with alopecia, 18 to 70 years of age, and suitable for DPC. The source was whole blood, collected in connection with sensitization to the hapten diphenylcyclopropenone (DPC). The TCR was taken from a man aged 18 to 30 with alopecia areata. Some clones in this sample may be carry-over from other donors' samples. This sequence joins TRBV6-5 and TRBJ1-2; D is possibly TRBD1 (5 bases). The CDR3 nucleotides read TGTGCCAGCAGTTACTCGAATCAGGGAAGGGACTATGGCTACACCTTC. Translation gives CASSYSNQGRDYGYTF.